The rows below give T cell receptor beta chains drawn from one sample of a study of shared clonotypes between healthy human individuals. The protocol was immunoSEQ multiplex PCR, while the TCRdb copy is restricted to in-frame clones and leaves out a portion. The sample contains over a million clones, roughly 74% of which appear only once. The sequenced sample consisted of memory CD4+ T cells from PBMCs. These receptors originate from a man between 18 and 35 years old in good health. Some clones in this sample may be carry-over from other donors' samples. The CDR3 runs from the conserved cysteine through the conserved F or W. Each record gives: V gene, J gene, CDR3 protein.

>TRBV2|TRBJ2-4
CASSEARGVQYF
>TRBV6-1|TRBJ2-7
CASSEDRVTEQYF
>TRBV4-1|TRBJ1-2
CASSQIQGVRHGYTF
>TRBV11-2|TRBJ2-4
CASSPGGGGGQYKNIQYF
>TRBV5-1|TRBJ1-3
CASSSTGNGNTIYF
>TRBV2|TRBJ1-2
CASNRGNYGYTF
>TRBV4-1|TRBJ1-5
CASSPPGRGHQPQHF
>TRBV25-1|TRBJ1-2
CASSVPRGGYTF
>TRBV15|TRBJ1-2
CATSRDRDRANYGYTF
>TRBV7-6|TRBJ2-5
CASSLAFSGAGEETQYF
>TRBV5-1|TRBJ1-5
CASSPQGGFGNQPQHF
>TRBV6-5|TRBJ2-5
CASSYRGSFQETQYF
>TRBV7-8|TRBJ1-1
CASSSGPKNTEAFF
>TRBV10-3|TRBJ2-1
CAISEIRDSSYNEQFF
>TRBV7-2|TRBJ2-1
CASSPQKHNEQFF
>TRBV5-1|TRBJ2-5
CASSQQGGQTQYF
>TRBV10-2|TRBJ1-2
CASSEDPQGWGPTYGYTF
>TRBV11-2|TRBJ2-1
CASSLAAGSPLYNEQFF
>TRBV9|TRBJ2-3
CASSVAPSGRAGTDTQYF
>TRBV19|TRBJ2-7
CASSIGLAGTYEQYF
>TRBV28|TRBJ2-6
CASRPRLLGLSWGANVLTF
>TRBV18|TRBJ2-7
CASSPPWQGAAYEQYF
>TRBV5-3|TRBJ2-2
CARLGLAGENTGELFF
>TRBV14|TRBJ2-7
CASSQGSGNNEQYF
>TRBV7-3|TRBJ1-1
CASSQTGTANTEAFF
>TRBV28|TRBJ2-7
CASLGPVSYEQYF
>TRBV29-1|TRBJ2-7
CSVEGFDRGYEQYF
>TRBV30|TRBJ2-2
CAWRTGVNTGELFF
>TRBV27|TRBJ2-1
CASSSREGPRNEQFF
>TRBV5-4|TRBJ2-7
CASSLGEGYEQYF
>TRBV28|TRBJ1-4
CASSLPGQGVTNEKLFF
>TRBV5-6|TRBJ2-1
CASSLGAGSRMVVEQFF
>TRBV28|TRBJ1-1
CASSSGGGNTEAFF
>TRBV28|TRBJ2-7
CASTFRYEQYF
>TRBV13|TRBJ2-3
CASSPHRLSTDTQYF
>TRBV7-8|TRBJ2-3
CASSLWRARTDTQYF
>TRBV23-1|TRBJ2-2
CASSHSTTGELFF
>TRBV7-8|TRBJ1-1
CASSGTGTVNTEAFF
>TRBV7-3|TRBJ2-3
CASSFGQITDTQYF
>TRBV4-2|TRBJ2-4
CASSPTIASGSGIQYF
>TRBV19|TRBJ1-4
CASSIGPQFYNEKLFF
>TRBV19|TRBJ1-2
CASSVTGDTYYGYTF
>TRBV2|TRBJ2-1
CASSHRLAGESEGHNEQFF
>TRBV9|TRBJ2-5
CASSVADRGRETQYF
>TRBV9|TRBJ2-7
CASSVRGLASNEQYF
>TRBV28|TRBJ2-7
CASSLELGREQYF